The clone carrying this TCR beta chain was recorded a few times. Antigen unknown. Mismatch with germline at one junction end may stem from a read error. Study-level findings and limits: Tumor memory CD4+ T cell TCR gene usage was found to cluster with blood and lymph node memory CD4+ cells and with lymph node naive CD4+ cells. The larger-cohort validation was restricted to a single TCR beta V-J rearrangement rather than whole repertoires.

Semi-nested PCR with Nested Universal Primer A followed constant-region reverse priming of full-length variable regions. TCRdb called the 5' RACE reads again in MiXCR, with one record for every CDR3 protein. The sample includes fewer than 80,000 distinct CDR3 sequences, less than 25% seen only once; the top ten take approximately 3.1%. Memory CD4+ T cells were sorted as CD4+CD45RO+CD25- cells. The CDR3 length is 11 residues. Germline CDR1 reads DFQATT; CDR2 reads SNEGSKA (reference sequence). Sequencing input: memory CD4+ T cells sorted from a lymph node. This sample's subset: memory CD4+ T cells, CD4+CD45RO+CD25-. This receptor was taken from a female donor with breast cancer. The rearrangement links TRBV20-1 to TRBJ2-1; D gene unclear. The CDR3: CSASPLNEQLF. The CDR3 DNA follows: TGCAGTGCGTCCCCCCTCAATGAGCAGCTCTTC.